This TCR beta chain was recovered during a study of technical replicates of blood from a handful of donors. Sequencing was performed with immunoSEQ multiplex PCR; in TCRdb, only in-frame clones are kept and a portion is missing. The table includes 91,000 or so clones, 95% detected once. V was shortened by 3 bases and J by 4 bases, with 12 bases between the two germline ends. Germline-derived CDR1 and CDR2 are KGHSH and LQKENI. This CDR3 is 14 amino acids long. This chain links TRBV18 with TRBJ2-5; D is possibly TRBD2 (6 bases). This receptor was taken from a human donor in good health. Sequenced sample: T cells isolated from PBMCs. CDR3 DNA: TGTGCCAGCTCACCCGTGACCGGGGGAGAGACCCAGTACTTC. The encoded protein is CASSPVTGGETQYF.